The entry below describes one TCR beta chain. The antigen is undetermined. Libraries were prepared by immunoSEQ multiplex PCR; TCRdb keeps only in-frame clonotypes and omits some of them. This table holds about 44,000 clones, 90% to 95% found once. The CDR3 sequence is 15 residues long. V was pared by 6 bases and J by 0 bases, with 13 bases between. Germline V gene lookup returns CDR1 MNHEY and CDR2 SMNVEV (reference sequence). The entry originates in a study of OX40 agonist ivuxolimab in advanced cancers. Study in general: Patients' therapy was ivuxolimab, an antibody that acts as an agonist of OX40 (CD134). Partial responses were achieved by three patients, one with hepatocellular carcinoma and two with cutaneous melanoma. Subjects had a mean age of approximately 60 years, with a range of 23 to 79; more than 70% were male.

Study-level results: Near-lowest levels of clonal expansion characterized partial responders at 0.1-3.0 mg/kg.

The specimen comprised CD4+ or CD8+ T cells sorted from blood, sampled in a trial of the OX40 agonist ivuxolimab. This chain uses TRBV27 with TRBJ2-3; D not certain. This clonotype was obtained from an adult with an advanced solid tumor such as melanoma, head and neck, liver or kidney cancer. This CDR3 is CASRPRSASTDTQYF. Written as DNA, the CDR3 is TGTGCCAGCAGGCCACGATCCGCTAGCACAGATACGCAGTATTTT.